These T cell receptor beta chains were read from a single sample in a study of blood T cells in healthy people across ages. TCRdb itself ran the 5' RACE reads through MiXCR, one entry per CDR3 protein. The data contain approximately 600,000 distinct CDR3 sequences, approximately 50% of them singletons. Sequenced material: blood. The receptors were gathered from a man in his sixties in good health. Each CDR3 is given with its conserved first and last residue. A D gene is named only where the DNA matches it firmly. A clone size is listed for some rows: how often the clone was seen (once, few, many), or a class if it is expanded.

cdr3_aa cdr3_nt j_call cdr3_length v_call clone_size d_call
CASSRGGQAEAFF TGTGCCAGCAGCCGCGGGGGGCAGGCTGAAGCTTTCTTT TRBJ1-1 13 TRBV7-9 NA NA
CSVESQSGYEQYF TGCAGCGTTGAATCCCAGTCCGGCTACGAGCAGTACTTC TRBJ2-7 13 TRBV29-1 NA NA
CASSQDRGEQYF TGTGCCAGCAGCCAAGACAGGGGCGAGCAGTACTTC TRBJ2-7 12 TRBV7-9 few TRBD1
CSATGENGYTF TGCAGCGCGACAGGGGAGAATGGCTACACCTTC TRBJ1-2 11 TRBV29-1 many TRBD1
CASTEDSPGAGTGELFF TGCGCCAGCACTGAAGATTCCCCGGGGGCAGGCACCGGGGAGCTGTTTTTT TRBJ2-2 17 TRBV4-3 NA NA
CASSRQGLRGTQYF TGTGCCAGCAGCCGGCAGGGACTTAGAGGGACCCAGTACTTC TRBJ2-5 14 TRBV2 NA NA
CASSQDRDTEAFF TGTGCCAGCAGCCAGGACAGGGACACTGAAGCTTTCTTT TRBJ1-1 13 TRBV5-4 few TRBD1
CASSRPQGAQFF TGTGCCAGCAGCCGCCCTCAGGGTGCGCAGTTCTTC TRBJ2-1 12 TRBV6-6 NA NA
CSARNRGQNYGYTF TGCAGTGCCCGGAACAGGGGCCAGAACTATGGCTACACCTTC TRBJ1-2 14 TRBV20-1 NA TRBD1
CASSLAGPRTDTQYF TGTGCCAGCAGTTTGGCGGGCCCGCGCACAGATACGCAGTATTTT TRBJ2-3 15 TRBV12-3/TRBV12-4 once NA
CASSEKLPPDIQYF TGTGCCAGCAGTGAGAAACTCCCCCCAGACATTCAGTACTTC TRBJ2-4 14 TRBV6-1 NA NA
CASIAGTEAFF TGTGCCAGCATTGCGGGAACTGAAGCTTTCTTT TRBJ1-1 11 TRBV27 NA NA
CASSHPVAGTYNEQYF TGTGCCAGCAGTCACCCCGTAGCGGGGACCTACAATGAGCAGTACTTC TRBJ2-7 16 TRBV28 NA TRBD2
CASSPGLFTDTQYF TGTGCCAGCAGCCCGGGACTTTTTACAGATACGCAGTATTTT TRBJ2-3 14 TRBV7-9 once NA
CATAGGGHTDTQYF TGTGCCACCGCGGGTGGTGGGCACACAGATACGCAGTATTTT TRBJ2-3 14 TRBV24-1 NA NA
CASSEGQRKLFF TGTGCCAGCAGTGAAGGCCAGAGAAAACTGTTTTTT TRBJ1-4 12 TRBV2 NA NA
CASSENRGLRETQYF TGTGCCAGCAGTGAAAACAGGGGGCTTCGGGAGACCCAGTACTTC TRBJ2-5 15 TRBV6-1 NA TRBD1
CSATGQGLSEKLFF TGCAGTGCTACTGGACAGGGTTTAAGTGAAAAACTGTTTTTT TRBJ1-4 14 TRBV20-1 medium-sized TRBD1
CASSSPGRRQETQYF TGTGCCAGCAGTTCCCCCGGCAGGAGACAAGAGACCCAGTACTTC TRBJ2-5 15 TRBV6-5 NA NA
CATSDPGRGGYGYTF TGTGCCACCAGTGATCCGGGGCGGGGAGGCTATGGCTACACCTTC TRBJ1-2 15 TRBV24-1 NA NA
CASSSGQGPIGNSEQFF TGCGCCAGCAGCAGTGGACAGGGCCCAATTGGGAACAGTGAGCAGTTCTTC TRBJ2-1 17 TRBV5-1 NA TRBD1
CASSLGQQPNNEQFF TGTGCCAGCAGCTTAGGGCAGCAACCAAATAATGAGCAGTTCTTC TRBJ2-1 15 TRBV11-2 NA NA
CASSVGDGDTQYF TGTGCCAGCAGCGTAGGGGACGGAGATACGCAGTATTTT TRBJ2-3 13 TRBV9 NA NA
CASSPSDRLFF TGTGCCAGCAGTCCATCGGACAGGTTGTTCTTC TRBJ2-1 11 TRBV12-3/TRBV12-4 NA TRBD1
CASSAQDRGRFEAFF TGTGCCAGCAGTGCCCAGGACAGGGGGCGATTCGAAGCTTTCTTT TRBJ1-1 15 TRBV25-1 NA TRBD1
CSARGEQSYNEQFF TGCAGTGCCCGGGGGGAACAGTCCTACAATGAGCAGTTCTTC TRBJ2-1 14 TRBV20-1 NA TRBD2
CASSYSGQGYEQYF TGTGCCAGCAGTTACTCGGGACAGGGTTACGAGCAGTACTTC TRBJ2-7 14 TRBV6-5 NA TRBD1
CAISVDTGARRANVPTF TGTGCCATCAGTGTTGATACTGGAGCTCGGAGGGCCAACGTCCCGACTTTC TRBJ2-6 17 TRBV10-3 NA NA
CASSLAGQDTDTQYF TGCGCCAGCAGCTTGGCGGGACAGGATACAGATACGCAGTATTTT TRBJ2-3 15 TRBV5-1 NA TRBD1
CASSQGQGRGEQYF TGTGCCAGCAGCCAAGGACAGGGGAGGGGCGAGCAGTACTTC TRBJ2-7 14 TRBV4-2 NA NA
CASSFGLPNSPLHF TGTGCCAGCAGTTTTGGACTCCCGAATTCACCCCTCCACTTT TRBJ1-6 14 TRBV12-3/TRBV12-4 once NA
CASSFGGSGQPQHF TGTGCCAGCAGTTTTGGAGGGTCCGGTCAGCCCCAGCATTTT TRBJ1-5 14 TRBV12-3/TRBV12-4 NA NA
CASSYPESGGAYEQFF TGTGCCAGCAGTTACCCAGAGTCCGGGGGGGCTTATGAGCAGTTCTTC TRBJ2-1 16 TRBV6-6 NA TRBD2
CASSKTSGVEQYF TGTGCCAGCAGCAAGACTAGCGGGGTCGAGCAGTACTTC TRBJ2-7 13 TRBV9 few TRBD2
CATSRVRGTEQFF TGTGCCACCAGCAGAGTGCGGGGAACTGAGCAGTTCTTC TRBJ2-1 13 TRBV15 few NA
CSARRVDIQYF TGCAGTGCCCGGAGGGTGGACATTCAGTACTTC TRBJ2-4 11 TRBV20-1 NA NA
CASSLTGLAGADNEQFF TGTGCCAGCAGCTTAACTGGACTAGCGGGGGCCGACAATGAGCAGTTCTTC TRBJ2-1 17 TRBV7-2 few TRBD2
CASNIGTATDTQYF TGTGCCAGCAATATTGGGACGGCCACAGATACGCAGTATTTT TRBJ2-3 14 TRBV6-5 once NA
CASSRGLAGTAWYF TGTGCCAGCAGCCGCGGACTAGCGGGGACCGCGTGGTATTTT TRBJ2-3 14 TRBV5-8 few TRBD2
CSARDLPGGYEQYF TGCAGTGCTAGGGATTTACCAGGGGGCTACGAGCAGTACTTC TRBJ2-7 14 TRBV20-1 NA TRBD1
CASTLGDSRRTQYF TGTGCCAGCACCTTGGGGGACTCCCGGAGAACGCAGTATTTT TRBJ2-3 14 TRBV12-3/TRBV12-4 NA NA
CASSVGRWGETQYF TGTGCCAGCAGCGTCGGCCGCTGGGGGGAGACCCAGTACTTC TRBJ2-5 14 TRBV11-2 few NA
CSARAGANYEQYF TGCAGTGCTAGAGCTGGGGCCAACTACGAGCAGTACTTC TRBJ2-7 13 TRBV20-1 NA NA
CASSDPSQSYNEQFF TGCGCCAGCAGTGACCCTAGCCAGTCCTACAATGAGCAGTTCTTC TRBJ2-1 15 TRBV10-1 NA NA
CAGSRDRQETQYF TGTGCCGGCAGCCGGGACAGACAAGAGACCCAGTACTTC TRBJ2-5 13 TRBV7-2 NA TRBD1